The 28 T cell receptor beta chains reported below all come from one sample, sequenced in a study of blood T cell repertoires in COVID-19. Profiling relied on immunoSEQ multiplex PCR, and the TCRdb table lists in-frame clones only, not all of them. The sample includes roughly 140,000 clones, about nine tenths seen only once; the top ten take 9.5% to 12%. The source material was peripheral blood. The source of these receptors is a woman older than 75 with acute or convalescent COVID-19.

The chain is built from TRBV7-8 and TRBJ2-7, with 8 nucleotides matching TRBD1. The CDR3 contains 16 residues. The trim removed 5 bases at V and 4 bases at J, leaving 13 bases unmatched. The germline V gene encodes CDR1 SGHVS and CDR2 FQNEAQ. The CDR3 DNA is TGTGCCAGCAGCAAAGGACAGGGCCTGATGGGTTACGAGCAGTACTTC. It specifies CASSKGQGLMGYEQYF.

The chain joins TRBV7-9 to TRBJ2-5; no clear D gene. With 5 bases removed from V and 5 bases from J, the gap between germline ends came to 9 bases. CDR1 and CDR2 (germline): SEHNR, FQNEAQ (reference sequence). The CDR3 has 12 residues. The CDR3 spells CASSPHGETQYF. In DNA form, the CDR3 reads TGTGCCAGCAGCCCACACGGGGAGACCCAGTACTTC.

The V call is TRBV5-1, the J call TRBJ1-1; 9 positions match TRBD1. The CDR3 consists of 15 residues. Germline values: CDR1 SGHRS, CDR2 YFSETQ. V dropped 6 bases and J dropped 1; count of bases not matched to a gene: 7. The CDR3 nucleotides read TGCGCCAGCAATTTACAGGGGGCAAAGAACACTGAAGCTTTCTTT. This codes for CASNLQGAKNTEAFF.

The chain employs TRBV6-5 and TRBJ1-1, with TRBD1 matching over 9 bases. Trimming took 6 bases from V and 8 from J; bases not matched to a gene: 13. CDR1 and CDR2 (germline): MNHEY, SVGAGI. The CDR3 consists of 15 residues. CDR3 sequence reads: CASSRRQGGAPEAFF. The CDR3 nucleotides read TGTGCCAGCAGCCGAAGACAGGGGGGCGCCCCAGAAGCTTTCTTT.

This chain uses TRBV6-4 with TRBJ1-5, with D unclear. In germline, CDR1 is MRHNA, CDR2 SNTAGT. Trimming stripped 4 bases from V and 6 bases from J, with 10 bases between. This CDR3 has 13 residues. DNA of the CDR3: TGTGCCAGCAGTGCGGAGGACGGTCAGCCCCAGCATTTT. It specifies CASSAEDGQPQHF.

This clone appeared once. The chain couples TRBV15 to TRBJ1-2; no clear D gene. The CDR3 is made up of 15 amino acids. Germline V CDR1 and CDR2: LNHNV, YYDKDF (reference sequence). V was pared by 5 bases and J by 7 bases, with 20 bases between. The CDR3 region is CATSPRAQALSGYTF. The CDR3, as DNA: TGTGCCACCAGCCCGCGAGCTCAGGCCCTCTCTGGCTACACCTTC.

This sequence joins TRBV6-5 and TRBJ1-1, with a weak D call TRBD1 (5 bases). Germline V lookup: CDR1 MNHEY, CDR2 SVGAGI. The CDR3 has 13 residues. V dropped 9 bases and J dropped 2 bases, with 13 bases sitting between them. The CDR3: CASRRGLNTEAFF. CDR3 bases: TGTGCCAGTAGAAGGGGACTTAACACTGAAGCTTTCTTT.

The V gene is TRBV12-3 or TRBV12-4, the J gene TRBJ1-2; 7 nucleotides line up with TRBD1. This CDR3 region has 13 residues. J was trimmed by 7 bases and V by 4 bases; bases with no gene match: 6. CDR3: CASSSSGGSGYTF. The CDR3 DNA is TGTGCCAGCAGTTCATCAGGGGGAAGTGGCTACACCTTC.

The rearrangement joins TRBV30 to TRBJ1-1; perhaps TRBD1 as D (6 bases). CDR3 size: 15 residues. V lost 4 bases and J 1 base, leaving 16 bases between the germline ends. Germline CDR1 GTSNPN, CDR2 SVGIG (reference sequence). The CDR3 nucleotides read TGTGCCTGGACCCCGACCGGGACAAAGAACACTGAAGCTTTCTTT. This codes for CAWTPTGTKNTEAFF.

The chain couples TRBV5-1 to TRBJ1-3; D possibly corresponds to TRBD1 (5 bases). The germline V gene has CDR1 SGHRS and CDR2 YFSETQ. V lost 3 bases, J lost 3 bases, and 13 bases lay in between. The CDR3 sequence is 15 residues long. The CDR3 bases are TGCGCCAGCAGCTCGGAGGGGCAACGTGGAAACACCATATATTTT. Its translation is CASSSEGQRGNTIYF.

The CDR3 protein is CSARTGGEQFF. The CDR3, as DNA: TGCAGTGCTCGCACGGGGGGTGAGCAGTTCTTC. This chain connects TRBV20-1 to TRBJ2-1; TRBD2 agrees at 7 bases. The CDR3 totals 11 residues. The germline V gene has CDR1 DFQATT and CDR2 SNEGSKA (reference sequence). After removal of 5 bases from V and 9 bases from J, the junction contained 4 bases not matched to a gene.

The CDR3 loop is CASRTGDELRYAEAFF. CDR3 bases: TGCGCCAGCCGGACAGGGGACGAGTTGAGGTACGCTGAAGCTTTCTTT. This chain connects TRBV5-1 to TRBJ1-1; 9 bases are a match to TRBD1. V lost 7 bases to trimming and J lost 6 bases; unmatched junction nucleotides: 16. Germline V gene lookup returns CDR1 SGHRS and CDR2 YFSETQ. This CDR3 has 16 amino acids.

Comments on this clone: Other DNA sequences in this specimen translate into the identical CDR3. CDR3 DNA sequence: TGTGCCAGCAGTAGAGGGGGGGCCGAAGAGACCCAGTACTTC. It specifies CASSRGGAEETQYF. The rearrangement uses TRBV6-5 and TRBJ2-5; TRBD2 is a possible D gene (7 bases). CDR3 length: 14 amino acids. V lost 5 bases to trimming and J lost 3 bases, with 13 bases between them. Per germline, CDR1 MNHEY and CDR2 SVGAGI.

The J gene is TRBJ2-7, the V gene TRBV7-3; 9 nucleotides match TRBD1. Germline CDR1 and CDR2: SGHTA and FQGTGA. V was clipped by 5 bases and J by 6 bases; unmatched bases: 5. The CDR3 runs to 13 residues. CDR3 residues: CASSRDRVGEQYF. The CDR3 DNA reads as TGTGCCAGCAGCCGGGACAGGGTGGGCGAGCAGTACTTC.

This chain uses TRBV3-1 (or the pseudogene TRBV3-2) with TRBJ1-2; D is uncertain. The CDR3 has 15 amino acids. CDR1 is LGHDT, CDR2 YNNKEL, per germline (reference sequence). V lost 0 bases and J lost 4, with 12 bases in between. CDR3 loop: CASSQESMSLYGYTF. The CDR3 region has the DNA TGTGCCAGCAGCCAAGAGAGCATGAGTCTCTATGGCTACACCTTC.

This chain uses TRBV19 with TRBJ2-1, with a tentative D call TRBD1 (5 bases). This CDR3 is 14 amino acids long. Germline lookup yields CDR1 LNHDA and CDR2 SQIVND (reference sequence). V lost 9 bases and J lost 3, with 15 bases in between. The CDR3 region is CASKPRTLYNEQFF. CDR3 DNA sequence: TGTGCCAGCAAACCCAGGACACTCTACAATGAGCAGTTCTTC. Supplemented by reference TRBV19 and TRBJ2-1, the full variable domain reads DGGITQSPKYLFRKEGQNVTLSCEQNLNHDAMYWYRQDPGQGLRLIYYSQIVNDFQKGDIAEGYSVSREKKESFPLTVTSAQKNPTAFYLCASKPRTLYNEQFFGPGTRLTVL.

The chain uses TRBV7-2 and TRBJ2-5; no firm D call. Germline-derived CDR1 and CDR2 are SGHTA and FQGNSA. The CDR3 covers 13 residues. With 5 bases removed from V and 0 bases from J, the gap between germline ends came to 7 bases. The CDR3 DNA sequence: TGTGCCAGCAGCAAACTGTACCAAGAGACCCAGTACTTC. It yields the protein CASSKLYQETQYF.

The chain is built from TRBV2 and TRBJ2-5, with a weak D call TRBD1 (6 bases). Germline loops: CDR1 SNHLY, CDR2 FYNNEI. Trimming took 6 bases from V and 2 from J, leaving 13 bases between them. This CDR3 contains 14 residues. The CDR3 DNA is TGTGCCAGCAGCCGTACAGGGCCTCAAGAGACCCAGTACTTC. It yields the protein CASSRTGPQETQYF.

The chain is built from TRBV20-1 and TRBJ1-1; 8 bases match TRBD1. Trimming removed 5 bases from V and 9 bases from J; junction bases left unmatched: 5. Germline V gene sequence: CDR1 DFQATT, CDR2 SNEGSKA (reference sequence). CDR3 size: 11 residues. This CDR3 reads CSAFRTGQAFF. CDR3 in DNA: TGCAGTGCTTTTCGGACAGGGCAAGCTTTCTTT.

This clone was found once. The chain combines TRBV11-3 with TRBJ2-5, with 12 nucleotides matching TRBD1. Germline V CDR1 and CDR2: SGHNT, YENEEA. Trimming removed 7 bases from V and 1 base from J; junction bases left unmatched: 1. CDR3 length equals 14 residues. The CDR3 sequence is CASKGQGAQETQYF. The CDR3 DNA is TGTGCCAGCAAGGGACAGGGGGCCCAAGAGACCCAGTACTTC.

The chain joins TRBV5-6 to TRBJ1-3; D is perhaps TRBD1 (6 bases). Trimming took off 2 bases at V and 0 bases at J, with 9 bases between the two ends. Germline V gives CDR1 SGHDT, CDR2 YYEEEE. The CDR3 contains 15 residues. The CDR3 bases are TGTGCCAGCAGCTTCGGGGGGCACTCTGGAAACACCATATATTTT. Its translation: CASSFGGHSGNTIYF.

This rearrangement joins TRBV27 to TRBJ2-7; possibly TRBD1 for D (6 bases). The CDR3 contains 13 residues. Germline CDR1 MNHEY, CDR2 SMNVEV (reference sequence). V lost 2 bases to trimming and J lost 1 base, with 6 bases between them. For the CDR3, the DNA is TGTGCCAGCAGTTTAGACAGGTCCTACGAGCAGTACTTC. Translation: CASSLDRSYEQYF.

This chain links TRBV19 with TRBJ1-5, with a weak D call TRBD1 (6 bases). CDR1 is LNHDA, CDR2 SQIVND, per germline (reference sequence). The CDR3 totals 16 residues. Trimming left V 6 bases short and J 3 bases short, with 18 bases between. The CDR3 nucleotides read TGTGCCAGTAGGGCCGGGACAACCAATTTCAATCAGCCCCAGCATTTT. It specifies CASRAGTTNFNQPQHF.

The rearrangement joins TRBV7-9 to TRBJ1-2; maybe TRBD1 (5 bases). The CDR3 is 17 amino acids. Germline-derived CDR1 and CDR2 are SEHNR and FQNEAQ (reference sequence). V was clipped by 0 bases and J by 0 bases, with 14 bases between them. The CDR3: CASSLAARAPSNYGYTF. DNA for the CDR3: TGTGCCAGCAGCTTAGCGGCCAGGGCCCCTTCTAACTATGGCTACACCTTC.

This chain joins TRBV7-9 and TRBJ2-1; TRBD1 matches at 9 bases. Trimming cost V 4 bases and J 0 bases; bases outside gene matches: 7. The CDR3 runs to 17 residues. Germline CDR1 and CDR2: SEHNR and FQNEAQ (reference sequence). In DNA form, the CDR3 reads TGTGCCAGCAGCTCACCACAGGGGGCCCACTCCTACAATGAGCAGTTCTTC. It is translated as CASSSPQGAHSYNEQFF.

The chain employs TRBV6-1 and TRBJ1-1; D unresolved. Germline CDR1 is MNHNS and CDR2 is SASEGT. The CDR3 has 14 residues. The ends were cut back, 0 bases at V and 6 bases at J, with 11 bases in the middle. The CDR3 loop reads CASSEAGGIAEAFF. The DNA of the CDR3 is TGTGCCAGCAGTGAAGCTGGCGGGATCGCTGAAGCTTTCTTT.

This chain joins TRBV9 and TRBJ1-3; 12 positions agree with TRBD1. There are 18 residues in the CDR3. The germline CDR1 and CDR2 sequences are SGDLS and YYNGEE. The ends lost 4 bases at V and 2 bases at J; junction bases unmatched: 10. CDR3 bases: TGTGCCAGCAGCAGTACCGGGACAGGGGGCCGGACTGGAAACACCATATATTTT. Residues: CASSSTGTGGRTGNTIYF.

In its sample, this clone was seen once. The CDR3 DNA is TGCGCCAGCAGCGAGCGGGCGGTTAGGGGCGTGAATGAGCAGTTCTTC. Amino acid sequence: CASSERAVRGVNEQFF. The rearrangement links TRBV5-1 to TRBJ2-1; D is perhaps TRBD2 (6 bases). The CDR3 has 16 residues. The V gene lost 4 bases and the J gene lost 7 bases, with 21 bases spanning the gap. Germline lookup yields CDR1 SGHRS and CDR2 YFSETQ.